This entry describes one TCR beta chain. This entry comes from a study of blood T cell repertoires in COVID-19. Overall study context: Sample material is recorded as cDNA or gDNA derived from T cells, B-cell-depleted T cells, or PBMCs.

Authors' methods: Using reference gene primer amplification, nucleated cell counts were estimated. Produced via immunoSEQ multiplex PCR; TCRdb's table is partial and in-frame only. V, J and clone size are taken as reported in that table, and D and trimming were inferred from the DNA itself. This sample has about 140,000 clones, with 86% found just once. Trimming took off 2 bases at V and 0 bases at J, with 6 bases between the two ends. Germline loops: CDR1 SGHTS, CDR2 YDEGEE. This CDR3 is 14 amino acids long. The sequence came from an older woman with acute or convalescent COVID-19. Sequenced: peripheral blood. The gene calls are TRBV5-8 and TRBJ1-3; a possible D gene is TRBD1 (5 bases). CDR3 amino acids: CASSFRVSGNTIYF. CDR3 in DNA: TGTGCCAGCAGCTTCAGGGTCTCTGGAAACACCATATATTTT.